These T cell receptor beta chains were read from a single sample in a study of blood T cell repertoires in COVID-19. Measured with immunoSEQ multiplex PCR; TCRdb has only the in-frame clones, and not every one. The sample includes approximately 250,000 clones, about 87% of them seen just once. Sequenced sample: PBMCs or T cells enriched from blood (not recorded which). The source of these receptors is a woman aged 40-49 years with acute COVID-19. The CDR3 runs from the conserved cysteine through the conserved F or W. A D gene is named only where the DNA matches it firmly. Clone size is stated in some rows and not others, as once, few, many or a class when expanded.

d_gene	abundance	v_gene	j_gene	CDR3aa	CDR3nt
NA	few	TRBV5-1	TRBJ2-2	CASSPYPDGGQLFF	TGCGCCAGCAGCCCGTACCCTGACGGCGGGCAGCTGTTTTTT
NA	NA	TRBV5-4	TRBJ2-3	CASQDTLIGLDTQYF	TGTGCCAGCCAGGACACCTTAATTGGGCTGGATACGCAGTATTTT
TRBD2	NA	TRBV7-2	TRBJ2-3	CASSSPGLAAKATDTQYF	TGTGCCAGCAGCTCTCCGGGACTAGCAGCGAAAGCGACAGATACGCAGTATTTT
TRBD2	once	TRBV7-2	TRBJ2-7	CASSFSGGVSEQYF	TGTGCCAGCAGCTTTAGCGGGGGGGTCTCCGAGCAGTACTTC
NA	NA	TRBV7-2	TRBJ1-1	CASSLDRVSTEAFF	TGTGCCAGCAGCTTAGACAGGGTTAGCACTGAAGCTTTCTTT
NA	NA	TRBV6-5	TRBJ2-2	CASRARATGELFF	TGTGCCAGCAGGGCCAGGGCGACCGGGGAGCTGTTTTTT
NA	NA	TRBV7-9	TRBJ2-7	CASSGTLLSSYEQYF	TGTGCCAGCAGCGGGACACTTCTTAGCTCCTACGAGCAGTACTTC
NA	once	TRBV4-3	TRBJ1-5	CASSQDRRYSNQPQHF	TGCGCCAGCAGCCAAGACCGGCGGTATAGCAATCAGCCCCAGCATTTT
TRBD1	NA	TRBV5-4	TRBJ1-6	CASSSQSGTENSPLHF	TGTGCCAGCAGCTCCCAATCCGGGACAGAAAATTCACCCCTCCACTTT
NA	NA	TRBV12-3/TRBV12-4	TRBJ2-2	CASSRLTPGELFF	TGTGCCAGCAGCAGGCTTACTCCCGGGGAGCTGTTTTTT
TRBD1	NA	TRBV5-1	TRBJ1-1	CASSLLQGRQNTEAFF	TGCGCCAGCAGCCTGCTACAGGGGCGACAGAACACTGAAGCTTTCTTT
TRBD1	NA	TRBV10-3	TRBJ1-6	CAISVGQANSPLHF	TGTGCCATCAGTGTCGGACAGGCCAATTCACCCCTCCACTTT
TRBD2	NA	TRBV5-4	TRBJ2-3	CASSPFLTSGGLTDTQYF	TGTGCCAGCAGCCCATTCCTTACTAGCGGGGGGCTCACAGATACGCAGTATTTT
TRBD2	NA	TRBV2	TRBJ2-5	CASSEGLLAGVKTQYF	TGTGCCAGCAGTGAGGGGCTGTTAGCGGGAGTGAAGACCCAGTACTTC
TRBD1	once	TRBV5-5	TRBJ2-2	CASSDGQGASGELFF	TGTGCCAGCAGCGACGGACAGGGGGCCAGCGGGGAGCTGTTTTTT
NA	NA	TRBV27	TRBJ2-5	CASSPTVGREETQYF	TGTGCCAGCAGTCCTACAGTTGGGAGAGAAGAGACCCAGTACTTC
NA	NA	TRBV29-1	TRBJ1-2	CSGRGANYGYTF	TGCAGCGGTCGGGGGGCTAACTATGGCTACACCTTC
TRBD2	NA	TRBV5-4	TRBJ2-1	CASSRGPSGSSDEQFF	TGTGCCAGCAGCCGGGGCCCTAGCGGGAGCTCGGATGAGCAGTTCTTC
NA	NA	TRBV10-2	TRBJ1-5	CASSEAGSWQPQHF	TGCGCCAGCAGTGAGGCGGGTAGTTGGCAGCCCCAGCATTTT
TRBD2	NA	TRBV9	TRBJ2-1	CASSVRAGTSRPHNEQFF	TGTGCCAGCAGCGTGAGAGCCGGGACTAGTAGGCCCCACAATGAGCAGTTCTTC
NA	NA	TRBV21-1	TRBJ2-3	CASSATGSGDTQYF	TGTGCCAGCAGCGCTACAGGGAGTGGTGATACGCAGTATTTT
NA	NA	TRBV5-1	TRBJ1-2	CASSLALAINYGYTF	TGCGCCAGCAGCTTGGCGCTAGCTATTAACTATGGCTACACCTTC
NA	NA	TRBV6-1	TRBJ1-5	CASSEEVFAVNQPQHF	TGTGCCAGCAGTGAAGAAGTTTTTGCGGTCAATCAGCCCCAGCATTTT
NA	NA	TRBV11-2	TRBJ1-6	CASSSLGALMDSPLHF	TGTGCCAGCAGCTCACTTGGGGCGCTTATGGATTCACCCCTCCACTTT
NA	NA	TRBV5-1	TRBJ2-3	CASSLGVGVSTDTQYF	TGCGCCAGCAGCTTGGGAGTTGGTGTTAGCACAGATACGCAGTATTTT
NA	NA	TRBV11-2	TRBJ1-1	CASSLVVGVNTEAFF	TGTGCCAGCAGCTTAGTGGTAGGGGTAAACACTGAAGCTTTCTTT
TRBD1	NA	TRBV5-1	TRBJ1-4	CASSLATGVSYNEKLFF	TGCGCCAGCAGCTTGGCTACAGGGGTGAGTTATAATGAAAAACTGTTTTTT
TRBD2	NA	TRBV5-1	TRBJ2-2	CASSLVSGGTGELFF	TGCGCCAGCAGCTTGGTCAGCGGGGGCACCGGGGAGCTGTTTTTT
NA	NA	TRBV11-2	TRBJ1-4	CASSSGQYATNEKLFF	TGTGCCAGCAGCTCAGGACAGTATGCAACTAATGAAAAACTGTTTTTT
TRBD2	few	TRBV19	TRBJ2-1	CASSPPGLAPYNEQFF	TGTGCCAGTAGTCCCCCAGGACTAGCCCCATACAATGAGCAGTTCTTC
TRBD1	few	TRBV6-5	TRBJ1-4	CASSFQGAAAEKLFF	TGTGCCAGCAGTTTTCAGGGGGCCGCAGCGGAAAAACTGTTTTTT
NA	NA	TRBV3-1/TRBV3-2	TRBJ2-7	CASSQEGNSSYEQYF	TGTGCCAGCAGCCAAGAGGGTAACAGTTCCTACGAGCAGTACTTC
NA	NA	TRBV13	TRBJ2-1	CASSLAGGQIYNEQFF	TGTGCCAGCAGCTTAGCGGGGGGCCAGATATACAATGAGCAGTTCTTC
TRBD2	once	TRBV6-2/TRBV6-3	TRBJ2-1	CASSYSIGSGGGEQFF	TGTGCCAGCAGTTACTCGATTGGGTCGGGAGGTGGTGAGCAGTTCTTC
NA	NA	TRBV12-3/TRBV12-4	TRBJ1-2	CASSFGENYGYTF	TGTGCCAGCAGTTTTGGAGAGAACTATGGCTACACCTTC
TRBD1	NA	TRBV15	TRBJ1-4	CATSRGGTGYEKLFF	TGTGCCACCAGCAGAGGAGGGACAGGGTATGAAAAACTGTTTTTT
TRBD1	once	TRBV6-5	TRBJ1-5	CASYIGTGTNQPQHF	TGTGCCAGCTACATCGGGACAGGGACCAATCAGCCCCAGCATTTT
NA	once	TRBV2	TRBJ1-1	CASRGPGGTEAFF	TGTGCCAGCCGTGGCCCGGGGGGGACTGAAGCTTTCTTT
TRBD1	NA	TRBV3-1/TRBV3-2	TRBJ1-1	CASSQPGARGLSEAFF	TGTGCCAGCAGCCAACCTGGGGCCAGGGGGCTCTCTGAAGCTTTCTTT
TRBD1	NA	TRBV30	TRBJ1-4	CAWSTTTGAIGEKLFF	TGTGCCTGGAGTACTACTACAGGGGCTATAGGTGAAAAACTGTTTTTT
NA	NA	TRBV6-1	TRBJ2-6	CASSVIGLARSGANVLTF	TGTGCCAGCAGTGTCATAGGGCTAGCGCGCTCTGGGGCCAACGTCCTGACTTTC
TRBD1	NA	TRBV6-1	TRBJ1-2	CASSETDRGDYGYTF	TGTGCCAGCAGTGAAACGGACAGGGGGGACTATGGCTACACCTTC
TRBD1	many	TRBV18	TRBJ2-1	CASSPRDRAYNEQFF	TGTGCCAGCTCACCCCGGGACAGGGCCTACAATGAGCAGTTCTTC